This entry describes one T cell receptor beta chain. The antigen remains undetermined. CDR3 length equals 13 residues. The germline CDR1 and CDR2 sequences are DFQATT and SNEGSKA (reference sequence). V lost 3 bases to trimming and J lost 11 bases, with 19 bases between them. Through a sample-barcoded 5' primer and a J-beta primer mix, a second PCR was run for roughly 7 to 12 cycles. Researchers report that a template-switch adaptor with 12 random nucleotides tagged each cDNA molecule. TCRdb used MiXCR to reprocess the 5' RACE reads, holding one entry per CDR3 protein. The sample carries roughly 800,000 distinct CDR3 sequences, roughly 64% recorded once. Healthy Caucasian individuals from Russia aged roughly 6 to 90 were enrolled as donors. The data derive from a study of blood T cells in healthy people across ages. The study, taken as a whole, reports: Not knowing donor CMV status may have confounded expanded clonotype changes. Fewer expanded clones and more diversity marked long-lived versus aged donors.

The sequence was obtained from a man aged 30 to 39 in good health. The material sequenced was blood. The V gene is TRBV20-1, the J gene TRBJ2-5; D remains unclear. The CDR3 loop reads CSARIGVVNEQYF. The CDR3 coding sequence is TGCAGTGCTAGGATTGGAGTCGTAAATGAGCAGTACTTC.